This T cell receptor beta chain was sequenced during a study of blood T cell repertoires in COVID-19. Sequencing used immunoSEQ multiplex PCR; TCRdb keeps in-frame clones, though not all of them. The sample lists more than 150,000 clones, roughly four fifths occurring once. CDR1 and CDR2 (germline): LGHNA, YNFKEQ. V trimming: 3 bases; J trimming: 4 bases; junction bases outside the gene matches: 7. There are 15 residues in the CDR3. V is TRBV4-2 and J is TRBJ1-2, with 8 bases aligning to TRBD1. Sequenced: PBMCs or T cells enriched from blood (not recorded which). This clonotype was sampled from a man aged 40-50 years who had recovered from COVID-19. CDR3 bases: TGTGCCAGCAGCCAGGACAGGGTAGTGGTCTATGGCTACACCTTC. Translation: CASSQDRVVVYGYTF.